This entry concerns a single T cell receptor beta chain. Its antigen is unknown. Sorting of CD4+ naive, central memory, regulatory and stem cell-like memory cells was performed via CD45RO/CCR7/CD25/CD127/CD95/CD27. This sample is drawn from a study of beta chain features in type 1 diabetes. Overall study findings and caveats: More deletions and fewer insertions at VDJ junctions were seen in type 1 diabetes patients. Over-representation of high TCR-expressing cells was a possible consequence of cDNA sequencing. Although PCR might favor shorter templates, it would do so equally in patients and controls. In all four CD4+ subsets, TCRB CDR3 length was significantly, moderately reduced in type 1 diabetes.

cDNA synthesis used the whole RNA isolate, giving expressed TCRB sequences. Libraries were prepared by immunoSEQ multiplex PCR; TCRdb keeps only in-frame clonotypes and omits some of them. The top ten hold over 0.5% of the sample, which has 150,000 or so clones, about 8.3% seen once. The CDR3 runs 13 residues. Germline values: CDR1 LNHDA, CDR2 SQIVND (reference sequence). V lost 3 bases, J lost 3 bases, and 8 bases lay in between. The sequence was collected from a woman aged 18-35 years with type 1 diabetes. The gene calls are TRBV19 and TRBJ2-5; D call uncertain. The sample consisted of central memory CD4+ T cells from blood. DNA for the CDR3: TGTGCCAGTAGTATTTACGGAGAAGAGACCCAGTACTTC. Protein sequence: CASSIYGEETQYF.